The text below deals with one T cell receptor beta chain. These data are taken from a study of blood T cell repertoires in COVID-19. Data came from immunoSEQ multiplex PCR; TCRdb stores just in-frame clones and leaves some out. The repertoire holds around 130,000 clones, with about 87% as singletons. Trimming took 4 bases from V and 5 from J, leaving 11 bases between them. Germline V gene lookup returns CDR1 ENHRY and CDR2 SYGVKD. The CDR3 totals 13 residues. J is TRBJ1-2 and V is TRBV10-3; D call uncertain. Sequencing was performed on peripheral blood. The receptor comes from a woman over 75 with acute or convalescent COVID-19. The CDR3 nucleotides read TGTGCCATCAGTGGGGCAGTAGATTATGGCTACACCTTC. Residues: CAISGAVDYGYTF.